Listed below are T cell receptor beta chains from one sample, sequenced in a study of blood T cells in healthy people across ages. TCRdb redid the calling of the 5' RACE reads with MiXCR, one entry per CDR3 protein. Found here are hundreds of thousands of distinct CDR3 sequences, over 40% of them singletons; the top ten hold approximately 15%. The sample was blood. These receptors all come from an elderly woman in good health. CDR3s include the opening cysteine and the closing phenylalanine or tryptophan.

V gene,J gene,CDR3 protein
TRBV6-5,TRBJ1-2,CASSYSRSGGAGGYTF
TRBV29-1,TRBJ2-7,CSVERLSGSPYEQYF
TRBV28,TRBJ2-1,CASRPPGPYNEQFF
TRBV28,TRBJ1-5,CASSRGAYSNQPQHF
TRBV3-1,TRBJ2-7,CASSDRSEQYF
TRBV28,TRBJ1-5,CASGLSNQPQHF
TRBV6-8,TRBJ2-5,CASNWGGNYNEQYF
TRBV12-3/TRBV12-4,TRBJ1-6,CASSPSRDNSPLHF
TRBV6-6,TRBJ2-1,CASTEILAVSYNEQFF
TRBV12-3/TRBV12-4,TRBJ1-2,CASSPLGQRAIYGYTF
TRBV27,TRBJ2-7,CASSPRLYSYEQYF
TRBV9,TRBJ2-3,CASSVVADTQYF
TRBV3-1,TRBJ2-1,CASSPGLAGVGEQFF
TRBV9,NA,CASSVRTSGETQYF
TRBV29-1,TRBJ2-2,CSSRGDSNTGELFF
TRBV6-1,TRBJ2-7,CASSRSGYEQYF
TRBV14,TRBJ2-3,CASSQAYGTSISDTQYF
TRBV7-2,TRBJ1-5,CASSPNSGDQPQHF
TRBV5-1,TRBJ2-1,CASSLTTSSYNEQFF
TRBV7-9,NA,CASSLPTSGLSYEQYF
TRBV6-2/TRBV6-3,TRBJ1-5,CASSLFNQPQHF
TRBV7-9,TRBJ1-1,CASSRQGNTEAFF
TRBV7-2,TRBJ2-2,CASSLVVGAGNLGGELFF
TRBV20-1,TRBJ2-1,CSAREAGGPRNEQFF
TRBV5-1,TRBJ1-1,CASSLVMGDTEAFF
TRBV28,TRBJ2-1,CASMGTSGGRTYNEQFF
TRBV20-1,TRBJ2-3,CSALTAGATDTQYF
TRBV28,TRBJ2-3,CAHGRDTQYF
TRBV29-1,TRBJ2-3,CGVEGQGFTDTQYF
TRBV5-1,TRBJ2-1,CASSLALSYNEQFF
TRBV28,TRBJ1-6,CASSLFLLGMGRISPLHF
TRBV28,TRBJ2-1,CASRAGLAGGPLEQFF
TRBV7-6,TRBJ2-5,CASRTTGTSGGVETQYF
TRBV20-1,TRBJ2-3,CSARGLAELDTQYF
TRBV29-1,TRBJ2-3,CSVSGPTDTQYF
TRBV7-7,TRBJ2-2,CASKQAGNTGELFF
TRBV12-3/TRBV12-4,TRBJ2-2,CASSSGESGVLNTGELFF
TRBV20-1,TRBJ2-3,CSALAGLGTDTQYF
TRBV5-1,TRBJ2-7,CASPIVGVAGSYEQYF
TRBV10-1,TRBJ1-1,CASSESRDTEAFF
TRBV7-2,NA,CASSPTGQGAETQYF